These 10 T cell receptor beta chains were sequenced from one sample in a study of shared clonotypes between healthy human individuals. The naive CD8 fraction comprised CD45RO-negative cells positively selected for CCR7 and excluded terminally differentiated effector memory CD45RA+ cells. Using immunoSEQ multiplex PCR, the repertoire was profiled, and TCRdb retains in-frame clones only, with some absent. In the table there are about 1.9 million clones, approximately 92% of which are singletons. The material sequenced was naive CD8+ T cells from PBMCs. The receptors shown here come from a man younger than 35 in good health. Some clones in this sample may be carry-over from other donors' samples.

The chain couples TRBV7-7 to TRBJ2-5; D unresolved. The CDR3 runs to 14 residues. V lost 2 bases and J 3 bases, leaving 10 bases between the germline ends. The germline gives CDR1 SSHAT, CDR2 FNYEAQ (reference sequence). CDR3 sequence reads: CASSLFGGEETQYF. The CDR3 DNA is TGTGCCAGCAGCTTATTCGGCGGAGAAGAGACCCAGTACTTC.

V gene TRBV19 combines with J gene TRBJ1-1; 11 bases are a match to TRBD1. This CDR3 is built from 15 residues. Germline CDR1 reads LNHDA; CDR2 reads SQIVND (reference sequence). V was clipped by 5 bases and J by 5 bases; unmatched bases: 7. The DNA for the CDR3 is TGTGCCAGTAGTGGATGGACAGGGGGCGTAACTGAAGCTTTCTTT. As protein: CASSGWTGGVTEAFF. Variable domain in full (rest from reference TRBV19 and TRBJ1-1): DGGITQSPKYLFRKEGQNVTLSCEQNLNHDAMYWYRQDPGQGLRLIYYSQIVNDFQKGDIAEGYSVSREKKESFPLTVTSAQKNPTAFYLCASSGWTGGVTEAFFGQGTRLTVV.

Only one count was recorded for this clone. CDR3 sequence (DNA): TGTGCCAGCAGCTTAGATTTGGTAGGGGTTCGGGAGCAGTTCTTC. It encodes CASSLDLVGVREQFF. The chain employs TRBV11-2 and TRBJ2-1, with D possibly TRBD1 on 5 matching bases. CDR1 and CDR2 from the germline V gene are SGHAT and FQNNGV. This CDR3 has 15 residues. V shed 0 bases and J shed 10 bases, with 16 bases lying between them.

The J gene is TRBJ2-1, the V gene TRBV7-9; 12 bases map to TRBD2. The V and J ends lost 3 bases and 6 bases, in that order; junction bases with no gene match: 6. The CDR3 is 16 amino acids. Germline V lookup: CDR1 SEHNR, CDR2 FQNEAQ (reference sequence). CDR3 sequence reads: CASSFTSGRRGNEQFF. DNA for the CDR3: TGTGCCAGCAGCTTTACTAGCGGGAGGCGAGGCAATGAGCAGTTCTTC. The whole variable domain, remainder taken from reference TRBV7-9 and TRBJ2-1, is DTGVSQNPRHKITKRGQNVTFRCDPISEHNRLYWYRQTLGQGPEFLTYFQNEAQLEKSRLLSDRFSAERPKGSFSTLEIQRTEQGDSAMYLCASSFTSGRRGNEQFFGPGTRLTVL.

The CDR3 region has the DNA TGTGCCAGCAGCTTAAAAGTAGCTGGGGCCAACGTCCTGACTTTC. Protein product: CASSLKVAGANVLTF. This sequence joins TRBV7-3 and TRBJ2-6; D is ambiguous. There are 15 residues in the CDR3. Germline V gene data show CDR1 as SGHTA and CDR2 as FQGTGA. With 1 base removed from V and 2 bases from J, the gap between germline ends came to 6 bases. Complete variable domain (other parts from reference TRBV7-3 and TRBJ2-6): GAGVSQTPSNKVTEKGKYVELRCDPISGHTALYWYRQSLGQGPEFLIYFQGTGAADDSGLPNDRFFAVRPEGSVSTLKIQRTERGDSAVYLCASSLKVAGANVLTFGAGSRLTVL.

The rearrangement links TRBV5-1 to TRBJ1-3, with no clear D. Trimming cost V 0 bases and J 1 base, with 8 bases left between them. From germline, CDR1 is SGHRS and CDR2 YFSETQ. CDR3 length: 15 residues. CDR3 sequence (DNA): TGCGCCAGCAGCTTGGTTGCCGATTCTGGAAACACCATATATTTT. It encodes CASSLVADSGNTIYF.

This rearrangement joins TRBV27 to TRBJ1-1; possibly TRBD1 for D (6 bases). Trimming stripped 3 bases from V and 10 bases from J, with 24 bases between. Germline V CDR1 and CDR2: MNHEY, SMNVEV (reference sequence). This CDR3 contains 16 residues. The CDR3 loop is CASSFTLRGGRLRAFF. The CDR3 DNA reads TGTGCCAGCAGTTTTACCCTTCGGGGGGGCCGCTTGCGAGCTTTCTTT.

This clone was picked up many times. This chain connects TRBV7-9 to TRBJ2-1; D is perhaps TRBD1 or TRBD2 (5 bases each). Germline V gene lookup returns CDR1 SEHNR and CDR2 FQNEAQ (reference sequence). V lost 1 base to trimming and J lost 6 bases, with 13 bases between them. The CDR3 spans 15 residues. In DNA form, the CDR3 reads TGTGCCAGCAGCTTAGAGGTGGGGACCCTCAATGAGCAGTTCTTC. It yields the protein CASSLEVGTLNEQFF.

The chain has TRBV28 and TRBJ2-7; D is tentatively TRBD1 or TRBD2 (5 bases each). The CDR3 totals 16 residues. Deletions cut 7 bases from V and 0 bases from J, with 19 bases between. The V gene's germline CDR1 is MDHEN and CDR2 SYDVKM. CDR3 amino acids: CASNTLWEGTSYEQYF. DNA for the CDR3: TGTGCCAGCAACACCCTGTGGGAAGGGACCTCCTACGAGCAGTACTTC.

The chain carries TRBV7-9 and TRBJ2-7; 7 positions match TRBD1. The CDR3 contains 14 residues. The trim removed 1 base at V and 2 bases at J, leaving 2 bases unmatched. Germline lookup yields CDR1 SEHNR and CDR2 FQNEAQ (reference sequence). In nucleotides, the CDR3 is TGTGCCAGCAGCTTAGATACAGGGGCCTACGAGCAGTACTTC. This translates into CASSLDTGAYEQYF.